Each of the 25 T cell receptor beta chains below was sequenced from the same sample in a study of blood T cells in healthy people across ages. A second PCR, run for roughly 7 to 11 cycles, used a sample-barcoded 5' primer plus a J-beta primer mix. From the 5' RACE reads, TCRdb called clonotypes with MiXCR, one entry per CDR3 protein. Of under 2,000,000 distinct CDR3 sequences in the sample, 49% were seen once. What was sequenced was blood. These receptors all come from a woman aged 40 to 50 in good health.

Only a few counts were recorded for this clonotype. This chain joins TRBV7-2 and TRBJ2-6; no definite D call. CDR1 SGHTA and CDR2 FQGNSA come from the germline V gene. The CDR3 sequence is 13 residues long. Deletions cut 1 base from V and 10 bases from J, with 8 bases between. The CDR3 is CASSLGPKNVLTF. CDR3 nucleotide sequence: TGTGCCAGCAGCTTAGGACCCAAAAACGTCCTGACTTTC.

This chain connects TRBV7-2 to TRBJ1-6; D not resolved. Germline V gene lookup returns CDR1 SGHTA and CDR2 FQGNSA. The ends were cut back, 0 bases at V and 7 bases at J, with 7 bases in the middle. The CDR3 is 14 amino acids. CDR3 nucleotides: TGTGCCAGCAGCTTAGCGCGGGCCAATTCACCCCTCCACTTT. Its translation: CASSLARANSPLHF. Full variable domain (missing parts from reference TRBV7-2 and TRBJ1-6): GAGVSQSPSNKVTEKGKDVELRCDPISGHTALYWYRQSLGQGLEFLIYFQGNSAPDKSGLPSDRFSAERTGGSVSTLTIQRTQQEDSAVYLCASSLARANSPLHFGNGTRLTVT.

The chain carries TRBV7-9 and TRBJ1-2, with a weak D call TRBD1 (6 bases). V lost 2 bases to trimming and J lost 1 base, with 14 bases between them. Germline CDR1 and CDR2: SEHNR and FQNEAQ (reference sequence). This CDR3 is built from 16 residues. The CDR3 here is CASSLHTGNINYGYTF. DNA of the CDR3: TGTGCCAGCAGCTTACATACAGGGAACATTAACTATGGCTACACCTTC.

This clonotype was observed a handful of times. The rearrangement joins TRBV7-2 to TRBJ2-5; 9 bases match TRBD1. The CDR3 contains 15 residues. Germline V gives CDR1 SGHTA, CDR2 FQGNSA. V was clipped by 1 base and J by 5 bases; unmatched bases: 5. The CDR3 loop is CASSLDHRGPETQYF. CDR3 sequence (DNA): TGTGCCAGCAGCTTAGACCACAGGGGGCCGGAGACCCAGTACTTC. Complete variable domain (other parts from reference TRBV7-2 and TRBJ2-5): GAGVSQSPSNKVTEKGKDVELRCDPISGHTALYWYRQSLGQGLEFLIYFQGNSAPDKSGLPSDRFSAERTGGSVSTLTIQRTQQEDSAVYLCASSLDHRGPETQYFGPGTRLLVL.

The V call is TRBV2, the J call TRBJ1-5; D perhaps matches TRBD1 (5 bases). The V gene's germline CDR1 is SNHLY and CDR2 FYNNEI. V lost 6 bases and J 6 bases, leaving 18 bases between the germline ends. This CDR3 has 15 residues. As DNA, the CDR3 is TGTGCCAGCAGGGGGACGACAGTTACGGTTCAGCCCCAGCATTTT. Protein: CASRGTTVTVQPQHF.

CDR3 nucleotides: TGCGCCAGCAGCATCGCTGCACTGGAGAGACACACTGAAGCTTTCTTT. Translating it yields CASSIAALERHTEAFF. V usage is TRBV5-1 and J usage is TRBJ1-1; D unclear. The CDR3 consists of 16 residues. V lost 4 bases and J lost 3, with 19 bases in between. Germline loops: CDR1 SGHRS, CDR2 YFSETQ.

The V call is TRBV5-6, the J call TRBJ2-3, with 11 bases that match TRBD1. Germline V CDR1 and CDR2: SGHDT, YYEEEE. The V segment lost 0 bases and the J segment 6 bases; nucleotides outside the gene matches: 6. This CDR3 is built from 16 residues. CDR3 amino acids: CASSLAEDRGLDTQYF. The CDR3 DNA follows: TGTGCCAGCAGCTTGGCCGAGGACAGGGGGCTTGATACGCAGTATTTT.

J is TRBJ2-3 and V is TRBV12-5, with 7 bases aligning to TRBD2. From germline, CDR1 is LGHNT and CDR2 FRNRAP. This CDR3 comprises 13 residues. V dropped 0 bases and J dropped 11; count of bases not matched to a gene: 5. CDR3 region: CASGLVVGGGQYF. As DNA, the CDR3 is TGTGCTAGTGGTTTGGTAGTTGGCGGGGGGCAGTATTTT.

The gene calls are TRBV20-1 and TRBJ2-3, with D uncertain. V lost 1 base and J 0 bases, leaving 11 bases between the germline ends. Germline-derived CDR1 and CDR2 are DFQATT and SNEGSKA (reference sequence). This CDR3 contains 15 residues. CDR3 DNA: TGCAGTGCTAGAGTTACCGGGCCTAGCACAGATACGCAGTATTTT. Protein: CSARVTGPSTDTQYF.

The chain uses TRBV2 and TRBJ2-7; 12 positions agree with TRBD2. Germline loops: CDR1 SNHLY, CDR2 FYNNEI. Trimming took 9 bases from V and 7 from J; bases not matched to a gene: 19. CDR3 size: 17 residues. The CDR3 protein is CARPQQQLAGGNNEQYF. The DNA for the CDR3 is TGTGCCAGACCTCAACAACAACTAGCGGGGGGTAACAATGAGCAGTACTTC.

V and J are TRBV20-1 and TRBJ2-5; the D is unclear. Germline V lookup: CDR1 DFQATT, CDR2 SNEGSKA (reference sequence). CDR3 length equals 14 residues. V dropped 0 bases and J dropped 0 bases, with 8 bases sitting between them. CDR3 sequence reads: CSARDLRHQETQYF. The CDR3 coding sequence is TGCAGTGCTAGAGATCTACGGCACCAAGAGACCCAGTACTTC.

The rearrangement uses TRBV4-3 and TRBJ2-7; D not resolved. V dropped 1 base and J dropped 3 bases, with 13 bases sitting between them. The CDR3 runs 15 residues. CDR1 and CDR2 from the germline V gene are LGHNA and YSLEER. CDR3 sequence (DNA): TGCGCCAGCAGCCAAGGTCTCAGTCAGATCTACGAGCAGTACTTC. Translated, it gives CASSQGLSQIYEQYF.

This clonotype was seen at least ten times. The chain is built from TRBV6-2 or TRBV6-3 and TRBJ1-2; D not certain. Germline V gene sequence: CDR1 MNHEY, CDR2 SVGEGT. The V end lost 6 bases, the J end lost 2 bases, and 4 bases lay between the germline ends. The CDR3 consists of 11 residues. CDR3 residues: CASSQNYGYTF. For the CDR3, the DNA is TGTGCCAGCAGCCAAAACTATGGCTACACCTTC.

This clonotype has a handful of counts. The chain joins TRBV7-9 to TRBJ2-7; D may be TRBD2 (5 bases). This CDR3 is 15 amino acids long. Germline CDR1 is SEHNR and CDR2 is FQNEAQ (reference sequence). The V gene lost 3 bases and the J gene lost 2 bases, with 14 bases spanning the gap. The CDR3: CASSFTIGGPYEQYF. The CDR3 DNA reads TGTGCCAGCAGCTTCACTATCGGAGGACCCTACGAGCAGTACTTC. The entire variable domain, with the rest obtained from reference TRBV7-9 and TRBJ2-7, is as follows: DTGVSQNPRHKITKRGQNVTFRCDPISEHNRLYWYRQTLGQGPEFLTYFQNEAQLEKSRLLSDRFSAERPKGSFSTLEIQRTEQGDSAMYLCASSFTIGGPYEQYFGPGTRLTVT.

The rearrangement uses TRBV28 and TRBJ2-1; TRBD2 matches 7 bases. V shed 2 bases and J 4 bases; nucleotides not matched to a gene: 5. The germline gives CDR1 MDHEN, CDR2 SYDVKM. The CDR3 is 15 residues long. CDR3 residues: CASSLVLARYNEQFF. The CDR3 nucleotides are TGTGCCAGCAGTTTAGTACTAGCGAGATACAATGAGCAGTTCTTC.

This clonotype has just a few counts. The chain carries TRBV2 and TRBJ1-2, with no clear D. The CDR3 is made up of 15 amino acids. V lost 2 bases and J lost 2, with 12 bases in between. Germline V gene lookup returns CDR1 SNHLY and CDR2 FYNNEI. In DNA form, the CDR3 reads TGTGCCAGCAGTGAATCGGGGAACCGGAACTATGGCTACACCTTC. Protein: CASSESGNRNYGYTF.

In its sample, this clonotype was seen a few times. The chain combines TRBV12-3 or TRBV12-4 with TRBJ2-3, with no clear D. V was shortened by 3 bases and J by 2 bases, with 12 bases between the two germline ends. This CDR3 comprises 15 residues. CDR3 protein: CASSFYPIHTDTQYF. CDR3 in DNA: TGTGCCAGCAGTTTTTACCCAATACACACAGATACGCAGTATTTT.

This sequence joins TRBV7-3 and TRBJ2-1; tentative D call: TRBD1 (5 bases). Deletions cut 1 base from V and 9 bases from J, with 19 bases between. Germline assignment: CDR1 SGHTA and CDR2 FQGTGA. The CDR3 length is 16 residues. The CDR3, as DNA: TGTGCCAGCAGCTTAAACGCAGGGATCTTGAGTGCTGAGCAGTTCTTC. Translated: CASSLNAGILSAEQFF.

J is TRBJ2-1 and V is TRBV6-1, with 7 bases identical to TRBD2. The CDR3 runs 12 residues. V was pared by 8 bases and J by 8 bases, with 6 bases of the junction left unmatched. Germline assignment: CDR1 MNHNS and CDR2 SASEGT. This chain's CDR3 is CASVFGGYEQFF. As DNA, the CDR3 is TGTGCCAGCGTTTTCGGGGGGTATGAGCAGTTCTTC.

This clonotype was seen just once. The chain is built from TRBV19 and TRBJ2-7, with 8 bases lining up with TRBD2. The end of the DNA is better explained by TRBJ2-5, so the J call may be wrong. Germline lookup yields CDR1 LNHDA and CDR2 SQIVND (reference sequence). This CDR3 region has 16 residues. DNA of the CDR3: TGTGCCAGTAGTATAGAAAAGGCGAGCGGGGGAGAGACCCAGTACTTC. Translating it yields CASSIEKASGGETQYF.

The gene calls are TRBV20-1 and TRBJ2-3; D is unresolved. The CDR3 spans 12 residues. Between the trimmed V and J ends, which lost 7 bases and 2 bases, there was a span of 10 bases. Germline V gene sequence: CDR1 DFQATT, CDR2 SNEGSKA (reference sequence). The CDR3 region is CSDDLNTDTQYF. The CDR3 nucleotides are TGCAGTGACGACTTGAACACAGATACGCAGTATTTT.

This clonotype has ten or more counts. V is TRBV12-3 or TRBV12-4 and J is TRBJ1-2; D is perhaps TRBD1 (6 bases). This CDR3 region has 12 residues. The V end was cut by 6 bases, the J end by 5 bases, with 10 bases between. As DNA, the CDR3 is TGTGCCAGCAGCACAGGGTTGTATGGCTACACCTTC. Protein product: CASSTGLYGYTF.

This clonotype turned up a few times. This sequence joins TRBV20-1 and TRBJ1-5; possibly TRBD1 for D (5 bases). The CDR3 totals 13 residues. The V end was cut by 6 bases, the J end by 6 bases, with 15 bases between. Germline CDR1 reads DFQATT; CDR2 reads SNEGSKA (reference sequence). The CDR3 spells CSANRGSGQPQHF. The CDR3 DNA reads TGCAGTGCCAACCGGGGGTCCGGTCAGCCCCAGCATTTT.

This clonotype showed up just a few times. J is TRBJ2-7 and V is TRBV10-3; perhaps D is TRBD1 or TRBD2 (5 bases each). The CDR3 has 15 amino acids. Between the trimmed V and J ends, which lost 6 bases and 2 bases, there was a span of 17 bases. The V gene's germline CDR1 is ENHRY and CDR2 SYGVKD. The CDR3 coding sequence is TGTGCCATCAGCCCTGAGACGGGACCCCCCTACGAGCAGTACTTC. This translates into CAISPETGPPYEQYF.

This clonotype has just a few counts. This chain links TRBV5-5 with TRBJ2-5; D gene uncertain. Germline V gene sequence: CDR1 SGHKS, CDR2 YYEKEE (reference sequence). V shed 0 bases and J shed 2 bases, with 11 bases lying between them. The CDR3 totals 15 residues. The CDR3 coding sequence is TGTGCCAGCAGCTTGGAAGGTCGGCAGCAAGAGACCCAGTACTTC. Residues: CASSLEGRQQETQYF.